This T cell receptor (beta chain) stems from a study of long-term antiretroviral therapy in people with HIV. Study outcomes and limitations: Diversity increased after ART yet remained lower than in transplant donor controls.

Comment on this clone: Antigen: not known.

At the survey level, the v3.0 immunoSEQ assay was run. Repertoires were generated with immunoSEQ multiplex PCR, while TCRdb's copy carries only in-frame clones and drops some. The table lists 30,000 or so clones, roughly 90% of them singletons. This CDR3 has 17 residues. The germline V gene has CDR1 SGHRS and CDR2 YFSETQ. The junction had 8 bases not matched to a gene; V was cut back by 0 bases and J by 5 bases. The receptor was derived from a woman aged 18-29 years with HIV. The chain employs TRBV5-1 and TRBJ2-2; 9 bases align to TRBD1. This specimen was unsorted PBMCs, taken 0.5 years after starting antiretroviral therapy. Written as DNA, the CDR3 is TGCGCCAGCAGCTTGGCCACAGGGGGCCTCGGAACCGGGGAGCTGTTTTTT. Its translation is CASSLATGGLGTGELFF.